Listed below are T cell receptor beta chains from one sample, sequenced in a study of graft-versus-host responses after intestinal transplantation. Profiled with immunoSEQ multiplex PCR; TCRdb holds only in-frame clones, not every one. The data show about 9,600 clones, with about 75% seen just once and around 20% held by the top ten. Material: ileum tissue, obtained around 450 days after intestinal transplantation. The source is a human patient who received an intestinal transplant, so some T cells may come from the graft donor. The conserved cysteine and the conserved F or W are not part of the CDR3 here.

v_call cdr3_aa
TRBV19 AVQGGYNYGYT
TRBV19 ASSTLNYGYT
TRBV18 ASSTLTQQPQH
TRBV10-1 ASSVSDEGNEQF
TRBV5-1 ASSSGTSGGALMNGQY
TRBV6-4 ASSDRGNEQF
TRBV7-6 ASSQGPHRLHYGYT
TRBV4-1 ASSQGSQGGTYEQY
TRBV6-5 ASRYGTINQPQH
TRBV7-9 ASSLVAGRPQH
TRBV9 ASSVGLQGMNTEAF
TRBV5-1 ASSLGLRETQY
TRBV5-1 ASSLSTTPAFGQF
TRBV2 AGTEGSYEQY
TRBV7-3 ASSPLAGGPNTQY
TRBV20-1 SARSNQPQH